The TCR beta chain described here comes from a study of blood T cells in healthy people across ages. The use of a sample-barcoded 5' primer and a J-beta primer mix characterized a second PCR of about 7 to 12 cycles. In TCRdb, the 5' RACE reads were re-called with MiXCR into one record per CDR3 protein. The table has under 2 million distinct CDR3 sequences, 34% seen once. Trimming shortened V by 8 bases and J by 4 bases, and 14 bases separated the two germline ends. Germline CDR1 is MNHNS and CDR2 is SASEGT. The CDR3 contains 13 residues. The chain is built from TRBV6-1 and TRBJ1-2; D unclear. Sample: blood. This TCR derives from a woman in her twenties or thirties in good health. CDR3 nucleotide sequence: TGTGCCAGCGGGTCGGACGGCTTCTATGGCTACACCTTC. It is translated as CASGSDGFYGYTF.